The 19 T cell receptor beta chains given below trace back to one sample, sequenced in a study of blood T cell repertoires in COVID-19. Data came from immunoSEQ multiplex PCR; TCRdb stores just in-frame clones and leaves some out. The sample holds some 530,000 clones, 75% to 90% seen once. Sequenced input: peripheral blood. All receptors derive from a human donor in a cohort sampled during active COVID-19.

The gene calls are TRBV28 and TRBJ1-1; D perhaps matches TRBD1 (6 bases). Trimming took 4 bases from V and 1 from J, leaving 13 bases between them. Germline V gene data show CDR1 as MDHEN and CDR2 as SYDVKM. The CDR3 has 15 amino acids. The CDR3 region is CASSSTPRGNTEAFF. The DNA of the CDR3 is TGTGCCAGCAGTTCTACTCCCAGGGGGAACACTGAAGCTTTCTTT. Complete variable domain (other parts from reference TRBV28 and TRBJ1-1): DVKVTQSSRYLVKRTGEKVFLECVQDMDHENMFWYRQDPGLGLRLIYFSYDVKMKEKGDIPEGYSVSREKKERFSLILESASTNQTSMYLCASSSTPRGNTEAFFGQGTRLTVV.

In regard to this clone: The same CDR3 is also encoded by other DNA sequences in this sample. This chain connects TRBV7-2 to TRBJ2-5, with a weak D call TRBD2 (6 bases). The V end was cut by 1 base, the J end by 3 bases, with 9 bases between. The germline V gene has CDR1 SGHTA and CDR2 FQGNSA. This CDR3 is built from 14 residues. The CDR3 DNA reads TGTGCCAGCAGCTTAGGGGGCGGGAAAGAGACCCAGTACTTC. This codes for CASSLGGGKETQYF.

Only one count was recorded for this clone. The chain employs TRBV6-5 and TRBJ2-3; D perhaps matches TRBD1 (6 bases). V was pared by 0 bases and J by 6 bases, with 16 bases between. Germline CDR1 and CDR2: MNHEY and SVGAGI. CDR3 length: 16 residues. In nucleotides, the CDR3 is TGTGCCAGCAGTTACTCATCCAGGGGTCTTCCCGATACGCAGTATTTT. This codes for CASSYSSRGLPDTQYF.

The V call is TRBV15, the J call TRBJ2-1; D possibly corresponds to TRBD1 (5 bases). The V and J ends lost 0 bases and 4 bases respectively, with 10 bases between them. This CDR3 spans 15 amino acids. Germline assignment: CDR1 LNHNV and CDR2 YYDKDF (reference sequence). The CDR3 DNA reads as TGTGCCACCAGCAGAGATCCAGGGCGGTACAATGAGCAGTTCTTC. It is translated as CATSRDPGRYNEQFF.

The chain links TRBV15 to TRBJ1-4, with TRBD1 matching over 8 bases. V gave up 0 bases and J gave up 7 bases; unmatched junction bases: 4. The length of the CDR3 is 15 residues. Germline CDR1 reads LNHNV; CDR2 reads YYDKDF (reference sequence). The CDR3 spells CATSRDTDRAEKLFF. CDR3 coding DNA: TGTGCCACCAGCAGAGATACGGACAGGGCTGAAAAACTGTTTTTT.

V is TRBV25-1 and J is TRBJ1-2; 7 nucleotides align to TRBD1. This CDR3 is built from 15 residues. Germline V gene data show CDR1 as MGHDK and CDR2 as SYGVNS. Trimming removed 4 bases from V and 3 bases from J; junction bases left unmatched: 8. CDR3 in DNA: TGTGCCAGCAGTGTTCTCTCGGGGACAGACTATGGCTACACCTTC. Amino acids: CASSVLSGTDYGYTF.

This clone was seen just once. The chain employs TRBV5-4 and TRBJ2-7, with 9 bases fitting TRBD2. Looked up from germline, CDR1 is SGHNT and CDR2 is YYREEE (reference sequence). V shed 1 base, J shed 0 bases, and the junction held 2 bases outside the gene matches. The CDR3 is 15 amino acids. The CDR3 protein is CASSLRSGSSYEQYF. CDR3 DNA: TGTGCCAGCAGCTTGCGTAGCGGGAGCTCCTACGAGCAGTACTTC.

Note on this clone: This sample includes further DNA sequences coding for the same CDR3. V and J are TRBV30 and TRBJ1-4; D gene uncertain. This CDR3 has 13 residues. V was pared by 2 bases and J by 5 bases, with 9 bases between. The V gene's germline CDR1 is GTSNPN and CDR2 SVGIG (reference sequence). CDR3 in amino acids: CAWSPGFNEKLFF. DNA of the CDR3: TGTGCCTGGAGTCCGGGGTTCAATGAAAAACTGTTTTTT.

The CDR3, as DNA: TGTGCCAGCAGCTTGACGTCGGGAGCAAACATTCAGTACTTC. Amino acid sequence: CASSLTSGANIQYF. V usage is TRBV5-8 and J usage is TRBJ2-4; D possibly corresponds to TRBD2 (6 bases). Trimming shortened V by 1 base and J by 6 bases, and 11 bases separated the two germline ends. CDR1 and CDR2 (germline): SGHTS, YDEGEE. This CDR3 has 14 amino acids.

V gene TRBV11-3 combines with J gene TRBJ2-1, with 9 bases aligning to TRBD1. CDR1 is SGHNT, CDR2 YENEEA, per germline. The CDR3 runs 15 residues. Trimming cost V 1 base and J 6 bases; bases outside gene matches: 4. In nucleotides, the CDR3 is TGTGCCAGCAGCTTAGTACAGGGGGCGGCCAATGAGCAGTTCTTC. Translated, it gives CASSLVQGAANEQFF. Full variable domain (outside the CDR3, taken from reference TRBV11-3 and TRBJ2-1): EAGVVQSPRYKIIEKKQPVAFWCNPISGHNTLYWYLQNLGQGPELLIRYENEEAVDDSQLPKDRFSAERLKGVDSTLKIQPAELGDSAVYLCASSLVQGAANEQFFGPGTRLTVL.

The rearrangement uses TRBV24-1 and TRBJ1-2, with 9 bases lining up with TRBD1. Germline V gene lookup returns CDR1 KGHDR and CDR2 SFDVKD. Losses at the gene ends were 7 bases for V and 5 bases for J; bases not matched to a gene: 19. The CDR3 runs 18 residues. Written as DNA, the CDR3 is TGTGCCACCAGCGGTGGGAGAGGCAGGGACAGGGCCGAATATGGCTACACCTTC. Translating gives CATSGGRGRDRAEYGYTF.

The genes are TRBV24-1 and TRBJ2-6; D is uncertain. The CDR3 extends over 13 amino acids. Germline CDR1 reads KGHDR; CDR2 reads SFDVKD. With 4 bases removed from V and 5 bases from J, the gap between germline ends came to 5 bases. CDR3 sequence reads: CATSDDWANVLTF. The CDR3 nucleotides are TGTGCCACCAGTGACGACTGGGCCAACGTCCTGACTTTC.

The chain has TRBV4-3 and TRBJ2-4; 12 positions match TRBD1. V was pared by 1 base and J by 6 bases, with 10 bases of the junction left unmatched. Per the germline V gene, CDR1 is LGHNA and CDR2 is YSLEER. CDR3 size: 18 residues. The CDR3 is CASSQVPGTGGAGNIQYF. In nucleotides, the CDR3 is TGCGCCAGCAGCCAAGTCCCCGGGACAGGGGGCGCCGGAAACATTCAGTACTTC.

The chain uses TRBV30 and TRBJ2-7, with 13 bases identical to TRBD2. The CDR3 totals 17 residues. CDR1 and CDR2 from the germline V gene are GTSNPN and SVGIG (reference sequence). The trim removed 3 bases at V and 2 bases at J, leaving 10 bases unmatched. The CDR3 region is CAWSVTSGRANTYEQYF. The CDR3 DNA follows: TGTGCCTGGAGCGTCACTAGCGGGAGGGCCAATACCTACGAGCAGTACTTC.

The rearrangement uses TRBV10-3 and TRBJ2-7, with 7 bases that match TRBD1. CDR1 is ENHRY and CDR2 is SYGVKD in the germline V gene. Trimming removed 2 bases from V and 4 bases from J; junction bases left unmatched: 5. CDR3 size: 14 residues. In DNA form, the CDR3 reads TGTGCCATCAGTGAGGGACAGGAATATTACGAGCAGTACTTC. Translated, it gives CAISEGQEYYEQYF.

Remarks on this clone: The same CDR3 is also encoded by other DNA sequences in this sample. This chain connects TRBV12-5 to TRBJ2-5, with a tentative D call TRBD2 (6 bases). V was shortened by 6 bases and J by 5 bases, with 13 bases between the two germline ends. Germline V gene data show CDR1 as LGHNT and CDR2 as FRNRAP. This CDR3 is 13 amino acids long. DNA of the CDR3: TGTGCTAGTGGGGGGGTCGGAGGGGAGACCCAGTACTTC. It specifies CASGGVGGETQYF.

The chain joins TRBV12-3 or TRBV12-4 to TRBJ1-1; 7 bases line up with TRBD1. Trimming at V came to 6 bases and at J to 0 bases, leaving 1 base not matched to a gene. This CDR3 is 13 amino acids long. This CDR3 reads CASRGTVNTEAFF. DNA of the CDR3: TGTGCCAGCAGAGGGACAGTGAACACTGAAGCTTTCTTT.

The chain combines TRBV6-2 or TRBV6-3 with TRBJ2-7; the match to TRBD1 covers 7 bases. The J segment lost 5 bases and the V segment lost 4 bases, leaving 8 bases of the junction unmatched. This CDR3 region has 14 residues. Germline V gene data show CDR1 as MNHEY and CDR2 as SVGEGT. For the CDR3, the DNA is TGTGCCAGCAGTTGGAGACAGGGATACGACGAGCAGTACTTC. Protein sequence: CASSWRQGYDEQYF.

V and J are TRBV3-1 (or the pseudogene TRBV3-2) and TRBJ2-3, with D maybe TRBD2 (6 bases). The ends were cut back, 5 bases at V and 0 bases at J, with 12 bases in the middle. Germline values: CDR1 LGHDT, CDR2 YNNKEL (reference sequence). CDR3 size: 15 residues. CDR3 loop: CASSGGVASTDTQYF. The DNA of the CDR3 is TGTGCCAGCAGCGGAGGGGTCGCTAGCACAGATACGCAGTATTTT.